Listed below are T cell receptor beta chains from one sample, sequenced in a study of blood T cell repertoires in COVID-19. Some clones are missing from TCRdb's copy, which holds only in-frame ones; the method was immunoSEQ multiplex PCR. The sample gives under 70,000 clones, about nine tenths of which show up once; 5.5% to 7.5% is in the top ten. Sequencing input: peripheral blood. Receptor source: a woman aged 60-75 years with active or convalescent COVID-19. Each CDR3 is given with its conserved first and last residue. The order of the fields is J gene, V gene, clone size, D gene, CDR3 protein, CDR3 DNA. A D gene is named only where the DNA matches it firmly. The size field is filled for only some rows; it gives once, few, many or a size class.

>TRBJ2-1|TRBV28|once|-
CASSPAGRDEQFF
TGTGCCAGCAGTCCAGCGGGTCGGGATGAGCAGTTCTTC
>TRBJ1-2|TRBV12-3/TRBV12-4|-|-
CASSLDGGTLYTF
TGTGCCAGCAGTTTAGACGGAGGGACGTTATACACCTTC
>TRBJ2-1|TRBV4-1|once|TRBD2
CASSQDTYLSGGYSNEQFF
TGCGCCAGCAGCCAAGATACATACTTATCGGGAGGGTACTCCAATGAGCAGTTCTTC
>TRBJ2-3|TRBV30|-|TRBD1
CAWTRTGRTDTQYF
TGTGCCTGGACCCGGACAGGGAGGACAGATACGCAGTATTTT
>TRBJ1-5|TRBV28|-|TRBD1
CASKPSLQGAHQPQHF
TGTGCCAGCAAACCCAGTCTACAGGGGGCCCATCAGCCCCAGCATTTT
>TRBJ2-7|TRBV18|-|-
CASSVLAVQGSLEQYF
TGTGCCAGCTCAGTTCTCGCTGTCCAGGGCTCTCTCGAGCAGTACTTC
>TRBJ2-2|TRBV7-9|-|TRBD2
CASSGAGTSGTGELFF
TGTGCCAGCAGCGGAGCCGGGACTAGTGGGACCGGGGAGCTGTTTTTT
>TRBJ1-5|TRBV28|-|-
CASRDSSQPQHF
TGTGCCAGCAGGGACAGTTCTCAGCCCCAGCATTTT
>TRBJ1-5|TRBV5-6|-|TRBD1
CASSSSSGGSNQPQHF
TGTGCCAGCAGCTCCTCTTCAGGGGGGAGCAATCAGCCCCAGCATTTT
>TRBJ1-2|TRBV2|-|-
CASSPTGPGYTF
TGTGCCAGCAGCCCTACAGGGCCCGGCTACACCTTC
>TRBJ2-6|TRBV5-1|-|-
CASSPVGGTGANVLTF
TGCGCCAGCAGCCCGGTTGGGGGGACTGGGGCCAACGTCCTGACTTTC
>TRBJ2-3|TRBV28|-|TRBD2
CASISMGESGTSTDTQYF
TGTGCCAGCATCAGCATGGGGGAGAGCGGGACTAGCACAGATACGCAGTATTTT
>TRBJ1-2|TRBV9|-|-
CASSVAPDRNYGYTF
TGTGCCAGCAGCGTAGCCCCCGACAGGAACTATGGCTACACCTTC
>TRBJ2-1|TRBV5-8|-|TRBD2
CASSLSLTSGAYNEQFF
TGTGCCAGCAGCCTGTCCCTCACTAGCGGGGCTTACAATGAGCAGTTCTTC
>TRBJ1-1|TRBV28|-|TRBD1
CASSLRQGAWNTEAFF
TGTGCCAGCAGTTTACGACAGGGGGCTTGGAACACTGAAGCTTTCTTT
>TRBJ2-7|TRBV12-3/TRBV12-4|-|-
CASSPGQSYEQYF
TGTGCCAGCAGTCCTGGACAGTCCTACGAGCAGTACTTC
>TRBJ1-3|TRBV18|-|TRBD1
CASSPMRGQAGGNTIYF
TGTGCCAGCTCACCCATGCGAGGACAGGCGGGCGGAAACACCATATATTTT
>TRBJ1-5|TRBV28|-|-
CASSSPGPRQPQHF
TGTGCCAGCAGTTCCCCAGGCCCAAGACAGCCCCAGCATTTT
>TRBJ1-6|TRBV11-2|-|-
CASSLLRVSSPLHF
TGTGCCAGCAGCTTGCTGAGGGTGAGTTCACCCCTCCACTTT
>TRBJ2-3|TRBV25-1|-|TRBD2
CASSVTSGADTQYF
TGTGCCAGCAGTGTGACTAGCGGGGCAGATACGCAGTATTTT
>TRBJ2-1|TRBV30|-|TRBD2
CAWRSGRGYNEQFF
TGTGCCTGGCGTAGCGGGAGGGGCTACAATGAGCAGTTCTTC
>TRBJ1-5|TRBV18|-|TRBD1
CASSPDRGKYQPQHF
TGTGCCAGCTCGCCTGACAGGGGAAAATATCAGCCCCAGCATTTT
>TRBJ2-3|TRBV6-4|-|-
CASSEGLFTDTQYF
TGTGCCAGCAGTGAGGGGCTGTTCACAGATACGCAGTATTTT